The entry that follows covers one T cell receptor beta chain sequence. The target of this receptor is not known. No base qualities exist here, and no much larger clone lies one base off it. This entry is derived from a study of T cells in localized non-small cell lung cancer (TCRdb year 2020). The study in broad terms: T cell repertoires of 200 to 250 early-stage NSCLC patients were analyzed, with tumors being compared against uninvolved tumor-adjacent lungs. The cohort consisted of 236 treatment-naive NSCLC patients whose localized lung tumors had been resected. A mean age of roughly 66 years was recorded for the NSCLC patients, of whom more than 120 were male and 95 to 110 were female.

Here is what the overall study found, with its caveats: Longer overall survival was associated with higher T cell density in blood, whereas shorter survival was associated with higher clonality in adjacent lung. A median of about 55 of the top 100 tumor clones were detected in paired uninvolved adjacent lung, and around 30 of these tumor clones were also found among the top 100 clones of the paired uninvolved adjacent lung. Uninvolved tumor-adjacent lung showed the highest T cell clonality, higher than tumor, which suggests more focused antigenic responses in the uninvolved tumor-adjacent lung. Since the design was exploratory, TCR variables were selected using unadjusted p-values with no false-discovery rate correction. Because multi-region sequencing of the tumors was not done, intratumor heterogeneity could not be ruled out.

At diagnosis, tumor, uninvolved tumor-adjacent lung and peripheral blood were collected and then preserved as a mix of FFPE and fresh-frozen material. For TCR repertoire profiling, blood samples were analyzed in the form of peripheral blood mononuclear cells. The immunoSEQ Assay was used to sequence TCR beta CDR3 regions from DNA. The original pipeline was this. T cell density was computed as TCR beta template counts normalized to usable DNA estimated by amplifying housekeeping genes. The preseqR package was used to estimate richness by extrapolating to 400,000 templates for PBMC samples and to 120,000 templates for tissue samples. Clonality was calculated as one minus Pielou's evenness. Tissue-enriched TCRs were identified through differential abundance testing performed on productive amino-acid clonotypes, with a minimum total count of 5 and an alpha of 0.1. Repertoire overlap between compartments was quantified with the Jaccard Index and Morisita Overlap Index. GLIPH grouped TCR beta CDR3s together with public tetramer-defined viral CDR3s, and a viral motif had to include at least three viral sequences and also show V-gene enrichment. The table comes from immuneACCESS by way of TCRdb, which keeps in-frame sequences with V and J called. Part of the clones is missing from these tables; in studies checked, under half for an unresolved V gene and the rest for unknown reasons. Clonal size and the V and J genes are those of that table, whereas D and trimming came from the DNA. In this sample the table shows tens of thousands of clones, 84% of which occur a single time. The ten largest clones add up to roughly 13% of the sample.

The source is a female donor older than 55 with stage I lung adenocarcinoma. Material: peripheral blood, obtained before any cancer treatment.

The CDR3: CASSAPGQRTSYEQYF. DNA sequence: TGTGCCAGCAGCGCCCCGGGACAGCGAACCTCCTACGAGCAGTACTTC. The chain is encoded by TRBV2 joined to TRBJ2-7, and TRBD1 matches 7 of the central bases. Reading the germline V gene gives CDR1 SNHLY and CDR2 FYNNEI. The CDR3 sequence holds 16 residues, the cysteine and phenylalanine included. The retained sequence is limited to the CDR3, 48 bases, with the frame set at the first base. Trimming accounts for 6 bases at V and 0 bases at J, while the number of junction bases matched to no gene is 11.